This section outlines one T cell receptor (beta chain) sequence together with its context. Its cognate antigen is unknown. Nominal health characterized the donors when sampled, though unrecorded immune exposures were likely. In the PCR, 60 Vbeta and 13 Jbeta primers were used. Produced via immunoSEQ multiplex PCR; TCRdb's table is partial and in-frame only. The sample holds some 160,000 clones, around 75% seen once. The record originates from a study of cytomegalovirus exposure and HLA in healthy donors. Study at large: Genotyping showed 75% to 90% of 398 donors falling in the Caucasian-associated ancestry cluster. General study results and limits: Altogether, around 160 TCR beta chains were recorded as cytomegalovirus-associated. Earlier analysis found most TCR beta V segments productive about 90% or about 30% of the time.

The receptor was derived from a man aged 60 to 75 in good health and CMV-seronegative. The specimen was PBMCs.

The CDR3 protein is CSVDRSLNEQFF. CDR3 nucleotide sequence: TGCAGCGTGGACAGGAGCCTCAATGAGCAGTTCTTC. This rearrangement joins TRBV29-1 to TRBJ2-1, with 7 bases matching TRBD1. Germline lookup yields CDR1 SQVTM and CDR2 ANQGSEA. CDR3 length: 12 residues. V lost 6 bases, J lost 6 bases, and 5 bases stayed unmatched.